The following is a TCR beta chain sequence with its context. This entry comes from a study of patients and donors after allogeneic stem cell transplantation. Using its own MiXCR run on the RT-PCR reads, TCRdb lists one record per CDR3 protein. The sample lists roughly 880,000 distinct CDR3 sequences, more than 15% occurring once. CDR3 length: 18 amino acids. The V gene end was trimmed by 6 bases and the J gene end by 4 bases; junction bases not matched to a gene: 20. CDR1 SGHRS and CDR2 YFSETQ come from the germline V gene. The rearrangement links TRBV5-1 to TRBJ1-2, with 8 bases aligning to TRBD1. Sample: blood, either unsorted or a sorted T cell fraction (not recorded which). The TCR originated in a human donor who was either an allogeneic HSCT recipient or a stem cell or donor lymphocyte infusion donor (not recorded which). It is not recorded whose cells these are; they may come from a transplant donor. The CDR3, as DNA: TGCGCCAGCACATACTCAGGGGGCTCGTACAATTCCGGCTATGGCTACACCTTC. Protein: CASTYSGGSYNSGYGYTF.